This T cell receptor (beta chain) was recorded in a study of T cell responses to AZD1222 COVID-19 vaccine. The CDR3 loop spans 13 amino acids. CDR1 is SNHLY, CDR2 FYNNEI, per germline. V was clipped by 8 bases and J by 3 bases, with 13 bases between them. For this clone: Its specificity is not known.

Some clones are missing from TCRdb's copy, which holds only in-frame ones; the method was immunoSEQ multiplex PCR. The table has about 120,000 clones, more than 75% seen once. Study-wide results and caveats: A reported finding is that nearly half of spike-specific TCRs target unmutated variant regions. Spike-specific TCRs gained breadth and depth after people received two AZD1222 doses.

The receptor's source is an adult in good health. The material sequenced was peripheral blood, taken on day 0 of AZD1222 vaccination. The chain has TRBV2 and TRBJ1-1; D is ambiguous. The CDR3 sequence is CASSARRYTEAFF. CDR3 in DNA: TGTGCCAGCTCTGCACGGCGCTACACTGAAGCTTTCTTT.